This entry lists 2 T cell receptor beta chains sequenced from one sample in a study of PD-L1 blockade in urothelial cancer. This table comes from immunoSEQ multiplex PCR, and its TCRdb copy is limited to in-frame clones, with some not included. The table has around 56,000 clones, about 82% seen once. Sequencing used PBMCs, obtained around atezolizumab (anti-PD-L1) treatment. Every receptor here comes from a man aged 50-60 years with urothelial cancer.

The chain recombines TRBV18 with TRBJ2-2, with D hard to call. V lost 4 bases and J lost 0, with 12 bases in between. Per the germline V gene, CDR1 is KGHSH and CDR2 is LQKENI. CDR3 size: 16 residues. CDR3 sequence reads: CASSLTTTSNTGELFF. CDR3 nucleotide sequence: TGTGCCAGCTCACTCACTACCACGTCGAACACCGGGGAGCTGTTTTTT.

The rearrangement links TRBV2 to TRBJ1-6; D is undetermined. Trimming took 3 bases from V and 7 from J, leaving 7 bases between them. The CDR3 loop spans 13 amino acids. The germline CDR1 and CDR2 sequences are SNHLY and FYNNEI. CDR3 sequence (DNA): TGTGCCAGCAGTGAGGAGGGCAATTCACCCCTCCACTTT. Translation: CASSEEGNSPLHF.